The 24 T cell receptor beta chains listed next were all sequenced from one sample in a study of blood T cell repertoires in COVID-19. The method was immunoSEQ multiplex PCR; TCRdb's version includes in-frame clones alone and lacks a portion of them. Among around 300,000 clones, approximately 90% were seen once, and the ten largest hold 6% to 7%. Sequenced material: PBMCs or T cells enriched from blood (not recorded which). These receptors all stem from a woman aged 40 to 49 who had recovered from COVID-19.

Only a few counts were recorded for this clone. The rearrangement joins TRBV5-4 to TRBJ2-5, with 7 bases that match TRBD1. CDR1 is SGHNT, CDR2 YYREEE, per germline (reference sequence). The CDR3 covers 15 residues. V was clipped by 2 bases and J by 1 base; unmatched bases: 5. In nucleotides, the CDR3 is TGTGCCAGCAGCTTCAGATCAGGGGGCCAAGAGACCCAGTACTTC. Its protein is CASSFRSGGQETQYF.

The chain carries TRBV3-1 (or the pseudogene TRBV3-2) and TRBJ1-1, with TRBD1 matching 8 bases. The CDR3 contains 15 residues. Germline V gene sequence: CDR1 LGHDT, CDR2 YNNKEL (reference sequence). V lost 7 bases to trimming and J lost 2 bases; unmatched junction nucleotides: 9. CDR3 sequence (DNA): TGTGCCAGCACGGGGGTGGGACAGGCTAACACTGAAGCTTTCTTT. This encodes CASTGVGQANTEAFF.

The chain combines TRBV5-4 with TRBJ1-1, with 8 bases aligning to TRBD1. V lost 6 bases, J lost 7 bases, and 14 bases stayed unmatched. Germline assignment: CDR1 SGHNT and CDR2 YYREEE (reference sequence). This CDR3 has 15 amino acids. The CDR3 region is CASTRGVDRVDEAFF. CDR3 DNA: TGTGCCAGCACCCGGGGGGTGGACAGGGTCGATGAAGCTTTCTTT.

The chain has TRBV28 and TRBJ1-6; TRBD1 agrees at 7 bases. The CDR3 is made up of 15 amino acids. Germline V CDR1 and CDR2: MDHEN, SYDVKM. J was trimmed by 5 bases and V by 6 bases; bases with no gene match: 7. As DNA, the CDR3 is TGTGCCAGCAGCCAGGGGGTGGGGAATAATTCACCCCTCCACTTT. Protein sequence: CASSQGVGNNSPLHF.

Here the CDR3 reads CAISAQLLKAGGTDTQYF. Written as DNA, the CDR3 is TGTGCCATCAGTGCCCAGCTTCTTAAAGCGGGAGGGACAGATACGCAGTATTTT. This rearrangement joins TRBV10-3 to TRBJ2-3; TRBD2 aligns across 10 bases. The CDR3 sequence is 18 residues long. Germline trimming cut 4 bases from V and 3 bases from J; bases unmatched to any gene: 13. Looked up from germline, CDR1 is ENHRY and CDR2 is SYGVKD.

This clone was observed a handful of times. V gene TRBV7-2 combines with J gene TRBJ2-3; the match to TRBD2 covers 9 bases. Per the germline V gene, CDR1 is SGHTA and CDR2 is FQGNSA. The CDR3 sequence is 16 residues long. V shed 1 base and J 6 bases; nucleotides not matched to a gene: 8. CDR3 sequence reads: CASSLEVSAGGDTQYF. The CDR3 DNA is TGTGCCAGCAGCTTAGAGGTCTCGGCGGGAGGGGATACGCAGTATTTT.

V gene TRBV19 combines with J gene TRBJ2-7; TRBD2 might be the D (6 bases). The CDR3 length is 14 residues. The V and J ends lost 4 bases and 0 bases respectively, with 10 bases between them. Germline V gives CDR1 LNHDA, CDR2 SQIVND (reference sequence). In DNA, the CDR3 is TGTGCCAGTAGTAGGGGCGGGAACTCCTACGAGCAGTACTTC. Protein: CASSRGGNSYEQYF.

This chain connects TRBV2 to TRBJ2-1; D ambiguous. The CDR3 has 14 residues. CDR1 and CDR2 from the germline V gene are SNHLY and FYNNEI. The V end was cut by 0 bases, the J end by 4 bases, with 7 bases between. CDR3 protein: CASSEARQYNEQFF. The CDR3 DNA sequence: TGTGCCAGCAGTGAAGCGAGGCAGTACAATGAGCAGTTCTTC. Full variable domain (outside the CDR3, taken from reference TRBV2 and TRBJ2-1): EPEVTQTPSHQVTQMGQEVILRCVPISNHLYFYWYRQILGQKVEFLVSFYNNEISEKSEIFDDQFSVERPDGSNFTLKIRSTKLEDSAMYFCASSEARQYNEQFFGPGTRLTVL.

This chain connects TRBV9 to TRBJ2-3, with D hard to call. The CDR3 contains 15 residues. Germline V gene lookup returns CDR1 SGDLS and CDR2 YYNGEE. Trimming left V 0 bases short and J 3 bases short, with 11 bases between. The chain's CDR3 is CASSVGVPRTDTQYF. CDR3 bases: TGTGCCAGCAGCGTAGGGGTTCCTAGGACAGATACGCAGTATTTT.

The chain links TRBV20-1 to TRBJ1-4; tentative D call: TRBD1 (5 bases). The V end lost 3 bases, the J end lost 3 bases, and 11 bases lay between the germline ends. This CDR3 has 14 residues. CDR1 and CDR2 from the germline V gene are DFQATT and SNEGSKA (reference sequence). The CDR3 is CSASERGPNEKLFF. The CDR3 bases are TGCAGTGCTAGTGAGCGGGGACCTAATGAAAAACTGTTTTTT.

The gene calls are TRBV7-2 and TRBJ2-7, with TRBD2 identical over 7 bases. V lost 0 bases, J lost 6 bases, and 11 bases stayed unmatched. The V gene's germline CDR1 is SGHTA and CDR2 FQGNSA. This CDR3 is built from 16 residues. This CDR3 reads CASSLAYGGGTSEQYF. The CDR3 DNA follows: TGTGCCAGCAGCTTAGCGTACGGGGGAGGGACCTCCGAGCAGTACTTC.

This clone has a single count. The CDR3 protein is CAWISETGPTDTQYF. The CDR3 DNA sequence: TGTGCCTGGATTAGCGAGACCGGTCCCACAGATACGCAGTATTTT. The V gene is TRBV30, the J gene TRBJ2-3; D perhaps matches TRBD2 (5 bases). Trimming stripped 4 bases from V and 2 bases from J, with 16 bases between. The CDR3 is 15 amino acids. Germline V CDR1 and CDR2: GTSNPN, SVGIG (reference sequence).

J is TRBJ2-1 and V is TRBV28, with D tentatively TRBD2 (7 bases). The length of the CDR3 is 15 residues. Germline V CDR1 and CDR2: MDHEN, SYDVKM. The V and J ends lost 8 bases and 10 bases respectively, with 24 bases between them. CDR3 sequence reads: CASHRASGGLREQFF. The CDR3 DNA reads as TGTGCCAGCCACAGGGCTAGCGGAGGGCTCAGGGAGCAGTTCTTC.

The V and J genes are TRBV18 and TRBJ1-1; perhaps TRBD1 as D (6 bases). V was trimmed by 4 bases and J by 4 bases, leaving 16 bases between them. The CDR3 spans 15 residues. Germline V gene data show CDR1 as KGHSH and CDR2 as LQKENI. The CDR3 DNA reads as TGTGCCAGCTCACGCTTGACAGGCGGCGGCACTGAAGCTTTCTTT. This sequence encodes CASSRLTGGGTEAFF.

J is TRBJ1-1 and V is TRBV20-1; 9 nucleotides agree with TRBD1. Germline loops: CDR1 DFQATT, CDR2 SNEGSKA (reference sequence). The CDR3 totals 10 residues. The CDR3 protein is CSPSDRGAFF. Here the CDR3 DNA reads TGCAGCCCGAGCGACAGGGGGGCTTTCTTT.

Points on this clone: Other DNA sequences in the sample encode the same CDR3. The CDR3 DNA follows: TGTGCCAGCAGACAGGGCTACGAGCAGTACTTC. Translation: CASRQGYEQYF. The chain has TRBV2 and TRBJ2-7, with D maybe TRBD1 (6 bases). V was trimmed by 6 bases and J by 3 bases, leaving 6 bases between them. The CDR3 covers 11 residues. Germline loops: CDR1 SNHLY, CDR2 FYNNEI.

This chain links TRBV9 with TRBJ2-1, with 8 bases that match TRBD1. Germline CDR1 SGDLS, CDR2 YYNGEE. The trim removed 3 bases at V and 2 bases at J, leaving 4 bases unmatched. The CDR3 contains 15 residues. CDR3 in amino acids: CASSGDRGAYNEQFF. The DNA for the CDR3 is TGTGCCAGCAGCGGCGACAGGGGCGCCTACAATGAGCAGTTCTTC.

The chain links TRBV3-1 (or the pseudogene TRBV3-2) to TRBJ2-6, with 9 bases matching TRBD1. CDR3 size: 19 residues. V was pared by 1 base and J by 0 bases, with 7 bases of the junction left unmatched. CDR1 and CDR2 (germline): LGHDT, YNNKEL (reference sequence). CDR3 coding DNA: TGTGCCAGCAGCCAAGTGTTGGGGACAGGGAGCTCTGGGGCCAACGTCCTGACTTTC. It translates to CASSQVLGTGSSGANVLTF.

This clone showed up just once. The V gene is TRBV30, the J gene TRBJ2-1; D perhaps matches TRBD1 (6 bases). The V gene's germline CDR1 is GTSNPN and CDR2 SVGIG (reference sequence). Trimming stripped 1 base from V and 1 base from J, with 8 bases between. CDR3 length equals 14 residues. The chain's CDR3 is CAWSGRGSYNEQFF. As DNA, the CDR3 is TGTGCCTGGAGTGGCAGGGGTTCCTACAATGAGCAGTTCTTC.

The chain has TRBV6-2 or TRBV6-3 and TRBJ1-1; D might be TRBD1 (6 bases). This CDR3 is 14 amino acids long. Germline V gene data show CDR1 as MNHEY and CDR2 as SVGEGT. The V gene lost 3 bases and the J gene lost 4 bases, with 12 bases spanning the gap. The CDR3 region has the DNA TGTGCCAGCAGTTATGGGAGGGGGAGCACTGAAGCTTTCTTT. Translating gives CASSYGRGSTEAFF.

The chain couples TRBV10-3 to TRBJ2-1; 11 bases align to TRBD2. Trimming at V came to 0 bases and at J to 6 bases, leaving 7 bases not matched to a gene. CDR1 is ENHRY and CDR2 is SYGVKD in the germline V gene. This CDR3 comprises 17 residues. This chain's CDR3 is CAISESALAGGGNEQFF. CDR3 bases: TGTGCCATCAGTGAGTCGGCCCTAGCGGGAGGAGGCAATGAGCAGTTCTTC.

J is TRBJ2-7 and V is TRBV7-9; 11 bases match TRBD1. J gave up 5 bases and V 5 bases, and 5 bases lay outside the gene matches. Germline loops: CDR1 SEHNR, CDR2 FQNEAQ (reference sequence). The CDR3 is 14 amino acids. The CDR3 DNA follows: TGTGCCAGCAGCACACGGGGACAGGGGGACGAGCAGTACTTC. As protein: CASSTRGQGDEQYF.

This clone was detected once. The chain combines TRBV3-1 (or the pseudogene TRBV3-2) with TRBJ1-6; 9 bases fit TRBD1. CDR1 and CDR2 from the germline V gene are LGHDT and YNNKEL (reference sequence). The CDR3 sequence is 15 residues long. V lost 2 bases, J lost 7 bases, and 3 bases stayed unmatched. CDR3 residues: CASSQPQGANSPLHF. The CDR3 bases are TGTGCCAGCAGCCAACCACAGGGGGCGAATTCACCCCTCCACTTT.

The genes are TRBV24-1 and TRBJ2-1; D uncertain. Germline CDR1 reads KGHDR; CDR2 reads SFDVKD. V was cut by 3 bases and J by 4 bases, with 9 bases left in between. The CDR3 contains 14 residues. CDR3 loop: CATSDREAYNEQFF. The DNA for the CDR3 is TGTGCCACCAGTGATCGTGAGGCGTACAATGAGCAGTTCTTC.